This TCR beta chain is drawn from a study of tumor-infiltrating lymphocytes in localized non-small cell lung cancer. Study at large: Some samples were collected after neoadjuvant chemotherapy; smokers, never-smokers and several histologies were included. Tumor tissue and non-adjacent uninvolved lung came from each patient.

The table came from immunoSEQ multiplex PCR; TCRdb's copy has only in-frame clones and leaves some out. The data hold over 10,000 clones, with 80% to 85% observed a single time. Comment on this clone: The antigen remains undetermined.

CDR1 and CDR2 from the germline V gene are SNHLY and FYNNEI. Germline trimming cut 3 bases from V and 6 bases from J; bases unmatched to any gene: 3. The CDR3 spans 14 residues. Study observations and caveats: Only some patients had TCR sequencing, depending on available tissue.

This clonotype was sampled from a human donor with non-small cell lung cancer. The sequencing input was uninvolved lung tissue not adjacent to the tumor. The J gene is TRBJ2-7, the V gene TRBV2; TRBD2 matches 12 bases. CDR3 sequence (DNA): TGTGCCAGCAGTGAGGCTAGCGGGGGGGGCGAGCAGTACTTC. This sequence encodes CASSEASGGGEQYF.